This T cell receptor (beta chain) appears in the sequencing data of a study of regulatory T cells in long-lasting Graves disease. Study background: Patients met the persistent Graves' disease definition after over 5 years of antithyroid drugs with positive TSH receptor antibodies. Whole-study findings and limits: Persistent disease exhibited a predilection for TRBV28, TRBJ1-2 and TRBJ2-5. Persistent patients shared more public clonotypes (about 2,700) than new patients (966).

This clonotype was picked up many times. Its antigen is not identified. The time point here: persistent/refractory GD, antithyroid drugs over 5 years with positive TRAb. The TCR library used RNA extracted from PBMCs. Germline-derived CDR1 and CDR2 are MDHEN and SYDVKM. V was shortened by 7 bases and J by 9 bases, with 22 bases between the two germline ends. CDR3 length: 15 residues. For TCR beta, libraries came from iRepertoire HTBI primers and Arm-PCR of CDR3 regions. TCRdb recomputed calls from the multiplex PCR reads with MiXCR, one row per CDR3 protein. The table lists hundreds of thousands of distinct CDR3 sequences, about 20% of them singletons.

The origin of this receptor is a female donor with Graves disease. This chain uses TRBV28 with TRBJ1-5; no clear D gene. Sequencing used peripheral blood mononuclear cells (PBMCs), obtained when the disease was refractory, from a patient treated with antithyroid drugs. The CDR3 region has the DNA TGTGCCAGCACCTCCATTGCGAGGAGCCTGAGGCCCCAGCATTTT. Translated, it gives CASTSIARSLRPQHF.